Listed below are T cell receptor beta chains from one sample, sequenced in a study of T-cell memory formation after mild COVID-19. TCRdb redid the calling of the 5' RACE reads with MiXCR, one entry per CDR3 protein. The table has 140,000 to 150,000 distinct CDR3 sequences, 25% seen once; the top ten hold around a quarter. The sample was PBMCs or a T cell subset sorted from them (not recorded which). These receptors came from an adult woman who had mild COVID-19 (a few samples of this study predate the infection). Cell type and time point are not known. CDR3s include the opening cysteine and the closing phenylalanine or tryptophan. D genes are given only for firm matches. Size values are once, few and many counts, or a class for expanded clones, and some rows have none.

V: TRBV5-5; D: TRBD1; size: -; length: 16; J: TRBJ2-1; DNA: TGTGCCAGCAGCCATGACCGGGACAGCTCCTACAATGAGCAGTTCTTC; CDR3: CASSHDRDSSYNEQFF
V: TRBV4-1; D: -; size: -; length: 13; J: TRBJ1-2; DNA: TGCGCCAGCAGCGAAGGACGGGTCTATGGCTACACCTTC; CDR3: CASSEGRVYGYTF
V: TRBV5-5; D: -; size: -; length: 15; J: TRBJ1-1; DNA: TGTGCCAGCACCCCCACGGGCAGGCTGAACACTGAAGCTTTCTTT; CDR3: CASTPTGRLNTEAFF
V: TRBV7-3; D: TRBD2; size: -; length: 18; J: TRBJ2-3; DNA: TGTGCCAGCAGCTTAACATCGGCTAGCGGGAGAACGACAGATACGCAGTATTTT; CDR3: CASSLTSASGRTTDTQYF
V: TRBV27; D: -; size: -; length: 13; J: TRBJ2-1; DNA: TGTGCCAGCAGTTATGACTCGGGGAATGAGCAGTTCTTC; CDR3: CASSYDSGNEQFF
V: TRBV7-2; D: -; size: few; length: 11; J: TRBJ2-7; DNA: TGTGCCAGCAGCTCGGTCTACGAGCAGTACTTC; CDR3: CASSSVYEQYF
V: TRBV7-8; D: TRBD1; size: -; length: 16; J: TRBJ2-7; DNA: TGTGCCAGCAGCTCCCAGGGGGCCTCAATCGCCTACGAGCAGTACTTC; CDR3: CASSSQGASIAYEQYF
V: TRBV18; D: -; size: few; length: 14; J: TRBJ2-1; DNA: TGTGCCAGCTCACCACCGGTCAGGGACTATGAGCAGTTCTTC; CDR3: CASSPPVRDYEQFF
V: TRBV7-8; D: TRBD2; size: once; length: 16; J: TRBJ2-3; DNA: TGTGCCAGCAGCTCGCGGACTAGCGGGGGAGTGGATACGCAGTATTTT; CDR3: CASSSRTSGGVDTQYF
V: TRBV2; D: -; size: -; length: 14; J: TRBJ1-5; DNA: TGTGCCAGCAGTGAAAGGGGAGCAGAACAGCCCCAGCATTTT; CDR3: CASSERGAEQPQHF
V: TRBV9; D: TRBD1; size: once; length: 18; J: TRBJ1-1; DNA: TGTGCCAGCAGTCCAATGGGGTTCCCGGGACAGGGGGGTACTGAAGCTTTCTTT; CDR3: CASSPMGFPGQGGTEAFF
V: TRBV4-2; D: -; size: -; length: 12; J: TRBJ1-5; DNA: TGTGCCAGCAGCCAACTAAATCAGCCCCAGCATTTT; CDR3: CASSQLNQPQHF
V: TRBV9; D: TRBD2; size: -; length: 18; J: TRBJ2-1; DNA: TGTGCCAGCAGCGATCCACTAGCGGGGGCCGATACCTACAATGAGCAGTTCTTC; CDR3: CASSDPLAGADTYNEQFF
V: TRBV6-5; D: -; size: -; length: 17; J: TRBJ2-1; DNA: TGTGCCAGCAGTTTTTCCTCGTCGGGTCCCCCCTACAATGAGCAGTTCTTC; CDR3: CASSFSSSGPPYNEQFF
V: TRBV14; D: -; size: -; length: 14; J: TRBJ2-7; DNA: TGTGCCAGCAGCCGAAGAGGGGCGATCTACGAGCAGTACTTC; CDR3: CASSRRGAIYEQYF
V: TRBV6-2/TRBV6-3; D: -; size: -; length: 19; J: TRBJ1-4; DNA: TGTGCCAGCAGTACCGGGACTGCCGGTCTGAGCGCAACTAATGAAAAACTGTTTTTT; CDR3: CASSTGTAGLSATNEKLFF
V: TRBV20-1; D: TRBD1; size: few; length: 15; J: TRBJ2-5; DNA: TGCAGTGCCCCGGGACAGGGTTGGGACCAAGAGACCCAGTACTTC; CDR3: CSAPGQGWDQETQYF
V: TRBV6-4; D: TRBD1; size: few; length: 14; J: TRBJ2-2; DNA: TGTGCCAGGATGGGACAGGGAGCCACCGGGGAGCTGTTTTTT; CDR3: CARMGQGATGELFF
V: TRBV12-3/TRBV12-4; D: TRBD2; size: -; length: 16; J: TRBJ2-5; DNA: TGTGCCAGCAGAAGAACGGGGGGTGCAGGGCAAGAGACCCAGTACTTC; CDR3: CASRRTGGAGQETQYF
V: TRBV5-1; D: TRBD2; size: -; length: 14; J: TRBJ2-1; DNA: TGCGCCAGCAGCTGGCTAGCGGGGGGGCCTGAGCAGTTCTTC; CDR3: CASSWLAGGPEQFF
V: TRBV9; D: -; size: -; length: 20; J: TRBJ2-2; DNA: TGTGCCAGCAGCTCCCGAGGGGCCTCGGTTGGGACGATCAACACCGGGGAGCTGTTTTTT; CDR3: CASSSRGASVGTINTGELFF
V: TRBV9; D: -; size: few; length: 17; J: TRBJ1-1; DNA: TGTGCCAGCAGCGGACCCAGCCAACAGACAAGTCACACTGAAGCTTTCTTT; CDR3: CASSGPSQQTSHTEAFF
V: TRBV4-1; D: -; size: few; length: 16; J: TRBJ2-3; DNA: TGCGCCAGCAGCCAAGATTTTGTTCCCTCCACAGATACGCAGTATTTT; CDR3: CASSQDFVPSTDTQYF
V: TRBV4-1; D: TRBD2; size: many; length: 15; J: TRBJ2-7; DNA: TGCGCCAGCAGCCGACTAGCGGGGGGCTCCTACGAGCAGTACTTC; CDR3: CASSRLAGGSYEQYF